One TCR beta chain is described in this entry. Each CDR3 protein is one row after TCRdb ran MiXCR on the RT-PCR reads. The sample comprises over 650,000 distinct CDR3 sequences, under 20% of which are singletons, and roughly 11% rests with the top ten. This CDR3 contains 11 residues. V was cut by 8 bases and J by 5 bases, with 6 bases left in between. The entry originates in a study of response to subunit inactivated influenza vaccine. The gene calls are TRBV12-3 or TRBV12-4 and TRBJ1-4; no clear D. Sequencing used PBMCs from blood, obtained roughly 5 days after vaccination. This TCR derives from a man in his fifties or sixties who received an inactivated influenza vaccine. DNA for the CDR3: TGTGCCAGCTATTGGAATGAAAAACTGTTTTTT. This gives the protein CASYWNEKLFF.